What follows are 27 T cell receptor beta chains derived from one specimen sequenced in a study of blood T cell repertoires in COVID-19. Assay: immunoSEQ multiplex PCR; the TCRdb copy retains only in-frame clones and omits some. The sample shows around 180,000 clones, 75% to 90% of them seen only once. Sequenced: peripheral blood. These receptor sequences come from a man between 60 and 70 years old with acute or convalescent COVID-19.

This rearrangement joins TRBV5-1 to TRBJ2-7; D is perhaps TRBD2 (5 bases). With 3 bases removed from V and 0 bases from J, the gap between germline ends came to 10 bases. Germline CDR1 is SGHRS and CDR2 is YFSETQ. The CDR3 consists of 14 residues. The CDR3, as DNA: TGCGCCAGCAGCTGGACTCTGAGCTCCTACGAGCAGTACTTC. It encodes CASSWTLSSYEQYF.

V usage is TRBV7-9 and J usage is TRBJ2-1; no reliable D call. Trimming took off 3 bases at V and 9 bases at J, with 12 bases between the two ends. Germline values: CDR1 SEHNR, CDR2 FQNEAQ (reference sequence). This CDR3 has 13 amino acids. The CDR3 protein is CASSFGPSSEQFF. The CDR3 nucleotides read TGTGCCAGCAGCTTTGGGCCCAGCAGTGAGCAGTTCTTC.

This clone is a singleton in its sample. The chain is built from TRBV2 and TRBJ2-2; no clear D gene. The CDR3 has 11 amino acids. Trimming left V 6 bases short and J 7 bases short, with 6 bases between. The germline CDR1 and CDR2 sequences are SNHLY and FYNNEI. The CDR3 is CASSPFGELFF. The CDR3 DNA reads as TGTGCCAGCAGCCCTTTCGGGGAGCTGTTTTTT.

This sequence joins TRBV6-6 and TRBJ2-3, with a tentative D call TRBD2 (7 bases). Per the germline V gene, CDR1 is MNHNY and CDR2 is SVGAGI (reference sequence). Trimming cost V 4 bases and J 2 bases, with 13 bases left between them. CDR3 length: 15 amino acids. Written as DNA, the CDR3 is TGTGCCAGCAGTTCGAGGGGGGGGACCACAGATACGCAGTATTTT. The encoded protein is CASSSRGGTTDTQYF.

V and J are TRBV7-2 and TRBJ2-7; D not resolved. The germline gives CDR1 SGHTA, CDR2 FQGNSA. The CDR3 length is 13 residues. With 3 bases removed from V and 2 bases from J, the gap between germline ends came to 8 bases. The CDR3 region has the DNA TGTGCCAGCAGCTTCTTAACAACCTACGAGCAGTACTTC. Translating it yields CASSFLTTYEQYF.

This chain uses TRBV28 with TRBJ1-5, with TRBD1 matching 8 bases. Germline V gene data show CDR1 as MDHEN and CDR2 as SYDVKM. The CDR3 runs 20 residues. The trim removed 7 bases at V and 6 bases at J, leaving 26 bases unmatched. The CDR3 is CASTPRVIGQGGRFGQPQHF. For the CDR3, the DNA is TGTGCCAGCACCCCCCGCGTCATAGGACAGGGAGGTCGGTTCGGTCAGCCCCAGCATTTT.

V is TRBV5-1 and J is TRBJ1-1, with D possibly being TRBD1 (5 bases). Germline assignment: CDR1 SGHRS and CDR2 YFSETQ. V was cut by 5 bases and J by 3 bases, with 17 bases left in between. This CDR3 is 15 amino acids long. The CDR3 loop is CASRRAGARDTEAFF. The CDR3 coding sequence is TGCGCCAGCAGGAGAGCAGGAGCCAGGGACACTGAAGCTTTCTTT. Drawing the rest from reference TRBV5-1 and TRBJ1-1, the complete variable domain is KAGVTQTPRYLIKTRGQQVTLSCSPISGHRSVSWYQQTPGQGLQFLFEYFSETQRNKGNFPGRFSGRQFSNSRSEMNVSTLELGDSALYLCASRRAGARDTEAFFGQGTRLTVV.

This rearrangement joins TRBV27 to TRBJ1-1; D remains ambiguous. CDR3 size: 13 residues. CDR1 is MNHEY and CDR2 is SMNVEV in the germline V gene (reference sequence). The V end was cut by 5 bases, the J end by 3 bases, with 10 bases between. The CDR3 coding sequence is TGTGCCAGCAGTAAAAGAGGTGACACTGAAGCTTTCTTT. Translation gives CASSKRGDTEAFF.

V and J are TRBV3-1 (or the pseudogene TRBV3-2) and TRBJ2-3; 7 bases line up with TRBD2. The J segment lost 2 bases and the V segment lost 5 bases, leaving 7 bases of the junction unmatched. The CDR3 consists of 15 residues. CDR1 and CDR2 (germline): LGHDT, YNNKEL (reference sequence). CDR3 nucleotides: TGTGCCAGCAGCGACCGGGACTACCTCACAGATACGCAGTATTTT. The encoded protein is CASSDRDYLTDTQYF.

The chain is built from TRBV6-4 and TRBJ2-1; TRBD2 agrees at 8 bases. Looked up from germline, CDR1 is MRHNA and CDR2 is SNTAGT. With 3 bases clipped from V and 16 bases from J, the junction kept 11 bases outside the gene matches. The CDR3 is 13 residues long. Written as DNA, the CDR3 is TGTGCCAGCAGTGAGCAGACCGGGACTAGTTCTTTCTTC. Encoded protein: CASSEQTGTSSFF.

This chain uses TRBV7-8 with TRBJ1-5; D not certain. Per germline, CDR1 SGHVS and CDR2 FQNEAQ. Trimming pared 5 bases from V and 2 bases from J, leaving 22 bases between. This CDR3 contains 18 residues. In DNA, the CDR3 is TGTGCCAGCAGCCCCGAGGATCTGATTAGGTTGGGCAATCAGCCCCAGCATTTT. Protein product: CASSPEDLIRLGNQPQHF.

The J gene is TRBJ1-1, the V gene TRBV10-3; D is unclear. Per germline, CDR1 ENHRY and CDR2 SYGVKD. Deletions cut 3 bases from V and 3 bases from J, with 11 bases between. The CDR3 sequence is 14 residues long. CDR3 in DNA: TGTGCCATCAGTGATCCCAACGGGTACACTGAAGCTTTCTTT. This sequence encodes CAISDPNGYTEAFF.

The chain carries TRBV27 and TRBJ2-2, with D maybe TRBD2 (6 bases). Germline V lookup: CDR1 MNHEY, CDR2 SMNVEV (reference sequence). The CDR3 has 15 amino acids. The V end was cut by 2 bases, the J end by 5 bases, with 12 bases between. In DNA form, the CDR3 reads TGTGCCAGCAGTTTAGGGGGGTATCGGACCGGGGAGCTGTTTTTT. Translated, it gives CASSLGGYRTGELFF.

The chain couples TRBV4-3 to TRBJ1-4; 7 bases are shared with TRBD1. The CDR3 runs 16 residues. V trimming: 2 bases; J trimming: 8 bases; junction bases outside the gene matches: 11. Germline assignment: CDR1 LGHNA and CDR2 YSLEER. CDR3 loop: CASSQSLRGPGEKLFF. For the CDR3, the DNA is TGCGCCAGCAGCCAAAGTTTGAGGGGGCCAGGGGAAAAACTGTTTTTT.

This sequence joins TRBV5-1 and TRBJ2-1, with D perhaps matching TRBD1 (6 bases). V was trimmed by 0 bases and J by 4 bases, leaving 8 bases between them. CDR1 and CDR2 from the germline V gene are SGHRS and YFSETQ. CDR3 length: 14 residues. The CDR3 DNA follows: TGCGCCAGCAGCTTGGCAGGGGCATACAATGAGCAGTTCTTC. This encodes CASSLAGAYNEQFF.

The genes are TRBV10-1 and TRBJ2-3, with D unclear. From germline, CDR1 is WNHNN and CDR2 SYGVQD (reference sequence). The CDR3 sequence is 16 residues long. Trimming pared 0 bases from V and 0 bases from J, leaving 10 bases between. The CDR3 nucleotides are TGCGCCAGCAGTGAGTCTTGGGCCAAGAGCACAGATACGCAGTATTTT. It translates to CASSESWAKSTDTQYF.

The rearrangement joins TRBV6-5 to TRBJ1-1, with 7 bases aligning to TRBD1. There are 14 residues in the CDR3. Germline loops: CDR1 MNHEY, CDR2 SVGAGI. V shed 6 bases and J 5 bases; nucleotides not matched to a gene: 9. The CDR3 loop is CASRRQGLWTEAFF. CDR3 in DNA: TGTGCCAGCAGGCGACAGGGATTATGGACTGAAGCTTTCTTT.

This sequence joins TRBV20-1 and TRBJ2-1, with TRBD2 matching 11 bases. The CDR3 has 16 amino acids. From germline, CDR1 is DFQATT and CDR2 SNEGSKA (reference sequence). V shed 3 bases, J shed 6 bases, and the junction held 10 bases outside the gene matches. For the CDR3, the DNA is TGCAGTGCTAGTAAGGCTAGCGGGAGGTCCACCAATGAGCAGTTCTTC. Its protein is CSASKASGRSTNEQFF.

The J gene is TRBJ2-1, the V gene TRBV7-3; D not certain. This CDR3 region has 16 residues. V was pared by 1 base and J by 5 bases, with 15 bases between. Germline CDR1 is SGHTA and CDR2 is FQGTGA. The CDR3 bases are TGTGCCAGCAGCTTAAAGTGGGCCTTACCGGACAATGAGCAGTTCTTC. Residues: CASSLKWALPDNEQFF.

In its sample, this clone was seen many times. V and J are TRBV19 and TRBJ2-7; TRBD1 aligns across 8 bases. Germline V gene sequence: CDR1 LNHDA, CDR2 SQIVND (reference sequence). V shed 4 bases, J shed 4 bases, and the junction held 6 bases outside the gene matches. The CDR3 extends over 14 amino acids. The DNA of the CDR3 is TGTGCCAGTAGTACCCGACAGGGGCCATACGAGCAGTACTTC. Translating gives CASSTRQGPYEQYF.

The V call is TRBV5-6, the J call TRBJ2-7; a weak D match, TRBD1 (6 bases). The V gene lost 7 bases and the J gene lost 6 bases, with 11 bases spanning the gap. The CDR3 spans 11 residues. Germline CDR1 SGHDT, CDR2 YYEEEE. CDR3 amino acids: CASGNRVEQYF. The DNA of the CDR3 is TGTGCCAGCGGAAACAGGGTCGAGCAGTACTTC.

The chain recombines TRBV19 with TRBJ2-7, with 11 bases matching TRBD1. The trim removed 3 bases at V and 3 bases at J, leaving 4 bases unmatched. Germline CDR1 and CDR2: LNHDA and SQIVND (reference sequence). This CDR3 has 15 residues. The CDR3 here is CASSMDRGRGYEQYF. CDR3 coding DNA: TGTGCCAGTAGTATGGACAGGGGGCGCGGCTACGAGCAGTACTTC.

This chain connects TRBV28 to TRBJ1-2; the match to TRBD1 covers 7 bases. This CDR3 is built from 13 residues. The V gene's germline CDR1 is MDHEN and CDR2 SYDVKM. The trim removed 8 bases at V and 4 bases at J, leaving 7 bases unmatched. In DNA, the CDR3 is TGTGCCAGCTATAGGGGGCTTGGCTATGGCTACACCTTC. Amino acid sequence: CASYRGLGYGYTF.

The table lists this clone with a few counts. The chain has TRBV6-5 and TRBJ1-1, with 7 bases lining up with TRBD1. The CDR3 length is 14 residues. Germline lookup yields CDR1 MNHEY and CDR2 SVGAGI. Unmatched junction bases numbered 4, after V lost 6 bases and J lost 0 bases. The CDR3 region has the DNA TGTGCCAGCAGACCCGGGACAGTGAACACTGAAGCTTTCTTT. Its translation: CASRPGTVNTEAFF.

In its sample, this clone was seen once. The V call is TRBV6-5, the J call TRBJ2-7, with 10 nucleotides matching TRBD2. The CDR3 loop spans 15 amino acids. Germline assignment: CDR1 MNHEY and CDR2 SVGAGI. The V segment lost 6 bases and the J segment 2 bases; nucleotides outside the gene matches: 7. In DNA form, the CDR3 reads TGTGCCAGCAGCCAACTAGCGGGATCAGCCTACGAGCAGTACTTC. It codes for CASSQLAGSAYEQYF.

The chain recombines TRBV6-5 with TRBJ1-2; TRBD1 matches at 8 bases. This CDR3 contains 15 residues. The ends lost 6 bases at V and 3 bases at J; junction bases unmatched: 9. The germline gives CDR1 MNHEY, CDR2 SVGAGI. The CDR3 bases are TGTGCCAGCAGCCCCGGACAGGGAGAATACTATGGCTACACCTTC. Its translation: CASSPGQGEYYGYTF.

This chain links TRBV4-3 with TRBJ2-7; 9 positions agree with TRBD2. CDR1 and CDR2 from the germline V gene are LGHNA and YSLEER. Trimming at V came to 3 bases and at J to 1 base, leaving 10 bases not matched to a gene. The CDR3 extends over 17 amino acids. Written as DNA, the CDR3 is TGCGCCAGCAGCCAGACTAGGGACAGCGGGAGGTCCTACGAGCAGTACTTC. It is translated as CASSQTRDSGRSYEQYF.